Listed below are T cell receptor beta chains from one sample, sequenced in a study of T cell changes during pregnancy in multiple sclerosis. The assay was immunoSEQ multiplex PCR, and TCRdb's table has in-frame clones only and misses some. Among fewer than 60,000 clones listed, approximately 95% were seen once. The sample here was CD8+ T cells from peripheral blood mononuclear cells, taken in the first trimester of pregnancy. The receptors shown here come from a female donor with multiple sclerosis, enrolled in a pregnancy study. Both conserved end residues are part of each CDR3. Fields, in order: V gene, D gene, clone size, J gene, CDR3 DNA, CDR3 protein. A D gene is named only where the DNA matches it firmly. A row's size may be missing; if present it is once, few, many or a size class.

v_gene: TRBV10-3; d_gene: TRBD2; abundance: -; j_gene: TRBJ2-3; CDR3nt: TGTGCCGCCTCCCCCGGCGGGCTAGCGGGAGGCACAGATACGCAGTATTTT; CDR3aa: CAASPGGLAGGTDTQYF
v_gene: TRBV2; d_gene: -; abundance: -; j_gene: TRBJ2-2; CDR3nt: TGTGCCAGCAGTGCGGGAGTTGTAGGAGGGTACACCGGGGAGCTGTTTTTT; CDR3aa: CASSAGVVGGYTGELFF
v_gene: TRBV7-2; d_gene: TRBD2; abundance: -; j_gene: TRBJ2-7; CDR3nt: TGTGCCAGCAGCAGCGGGACTTACTCCTACGAGCAGTACTTC; CDR3aa: CASSSGTYSYEQYF
v_gene: TRBV7-9; d_gene: -; abundance: -; j_gene: TRBJ2-7; CDR3nt: TGTGCCAGCAGCCCACCGGAGGAAACACCCTACGAGCAGTACTTC; CDR3aa: CASSPPEETPYEQYF
v_gene: TRBV4-1; d_gene: -; abundance: -; j_gene: TRBJ2-1; CDR3nt: TGCGCCAGCAGCCAAGATTTTTGGTTCGGTGAGCAGTTCTTC; CDR3aa: CASSQDFWFGEQFF
v_gene: TRBV30; d_gene: TRBD1; abundance: -; j_gene: TRBJ2-1; CDR3nt: TGTGCCTGGAGTTGGGACAGCCGCTCCTACAATGAGCAGTTCTTC; CDR3aa: CAWSWDSRSYNEQFF
v_gene: TRBV11-2; d_gene: -; abundance: -; j_gene: TRBJ2-1; CDR3nt: TGTGCCAGCAGCGTGGGTCTAGCAGACTACAATGAGCAGTTCTTC; CDR3aa: CASSVGLADYNEQFF
v_gene: TRBV10-1; d_gene: -; abundance: -; j_gene: TRBJ2-3; CDR3nt: TGCGCCAGCAGCGAAGTTCCGCGGGATACGCAGTATTTT; CDR3aa: CASSEVPRDTQYF
v_gene: TRBV7-2; d_gene: TRBD1; abundance: -; j_gene: TRBJ2-3; CDR3nt: TGTGCCAGCAGCTTAGATTGGGACAGGGGGTTAGATACGCAGTATTTT; CDR3aa: CASSLDWDRGLDTQYF
v_gene: TRBV25-1; d_gene: TRBD1; abundance: -; j_gene: TRBJ1-1; CDR3nt: TGTGCCAGCAGCGCCGGGACAGAGAACACTGAAGCTTTCTTT; CDR3aa: CASSAGTENTEAFF
v_gene: TRBV4-3; d_gene: TRBD2; abundance: -; j_gene: TRBJ2-7; CDR3nt: TGCGCCAGCAGCCAAGCCCACGGACTAGCGGGAGTGTACGAGCAGTACTTC; CDR3aa: CASSQAHGLAGVYEQYF
v_gene: TRBV28; d_gene: TRBD1; abundance: -; j_gene: TRBJ2-2; CDR3nt: TGTGCCAGCAGTTATACCGGGACAGAAAACACCGGGGAGCTGTTTTTT; CDR3aa: CASSYTGTENTGELFF
v_gene: TRBV15; d_gene: TRBD2; abundance: once; j_gene: TRBJ2-1; CDR3nt: TGTGCCACCAGGGGCGGGAGATTCGATGAGCAGTTCTTC; CDR3aa: CATRGGRFDEQFF